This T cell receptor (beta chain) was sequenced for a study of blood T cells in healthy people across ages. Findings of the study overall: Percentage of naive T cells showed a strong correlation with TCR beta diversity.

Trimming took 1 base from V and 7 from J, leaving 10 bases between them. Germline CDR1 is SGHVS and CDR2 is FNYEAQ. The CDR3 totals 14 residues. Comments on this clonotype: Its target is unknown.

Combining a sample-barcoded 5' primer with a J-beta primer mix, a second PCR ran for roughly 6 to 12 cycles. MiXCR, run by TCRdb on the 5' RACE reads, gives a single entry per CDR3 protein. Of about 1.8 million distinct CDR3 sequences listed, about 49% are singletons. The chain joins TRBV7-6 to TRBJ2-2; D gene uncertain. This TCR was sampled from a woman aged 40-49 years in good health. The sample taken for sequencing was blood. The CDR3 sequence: CASSLDEAGGELFF. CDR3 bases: TGTGCCAGCAGCTTAGACGAAGCTGGCGGGGAGCTGTTTTTT.